This T cell receptor beta chain was captured by sequencing in a study of shared clonotypes between healthy human individuals. Study-wide points: It was observed that 5% to 6% of naive CD4 clonotypes were shared across a handful of donors.

This clone was seen repeatedly, ten times or more. What it binds is not known. This specimen includes other DNA sequences encoding the same CDR3. Here immunoSEQ multiplex PCR was the method, and the copy in TCRdb shows in-frame clones only, minus some. The sample has fewer than 850,000 clones, roughly 78% seen once. The CDR3 consists of 13 residues. The V gene's germline CDR1 is MGHRA and CDR2 YSYEKL. The trim removed 1 base at V and 6 bases at J, leaving 0 bases unmatched. The sample was memory CD4+ T cells sorted from blood. Subset meaning: CD45RA-negative fraction. The genes are TRBV4-1 and TRBJ2-3; TRBD2 agrees at 8 bases. This sequence originates from a woman aged 30 to 39 in good health. The CDR3 coding sequence is TGCGCCAGCAGCCAAGCGGGAGGGGATACGCAGTATTTT. Amino acids: CASSQAGGDTQYF.